The rows below give T cell receptor beta chains drawn from one sample of a study of tumour-infiltrating T cells in Burkitt lymphoma. TCRdb's copy holds only in-frame clones and misses some; the assay was immunoSEQ multiplex PCR. The sample yields 200 to 300 clones, under 25% seen once. Sequenced sample: tumor tissue. Receptors were obtained from a human donor with Burkitt lymphoma. The CDR3 runs from the conserved cysteine through the conserved F or W. The D gene is left open where the match is weak. Size tells how often a clone was seen (once, few, many) or the class of an expanded clone, and some rows leave it out.

j_call clone_size v_call d_call cdr3_length cdr3_aa cdr3_nt
TRBJ2-7 - TRBV5-6 TRBD2 16 CASSSLAGEGSYEQYF TGTGCCAGCAGCTCACTAGCGGGAGAGGGATCCTACGAGCAGTACTTC
TRBJ2-2 few TRBV30 - 11 CAWSATGELFF TGTGCCTGGAGTGCCACCGGGGAGCTGTTTTTT
TRBJ2-1 - TRBV27 - 14 CASGKPGHYNEQFF TGTGCCAGCGGCAAACCGGGACACTACAATGAGCAGTTCTTC
TRBJ2-1 - TRBV29-1 TRBD2 16 CSVNPQEREGRNEQFF TGCAGCGTCAACCCCCAGGAGCGGGAGGGCCGCAATGAGCAGTTCTTC
TRBJ2-7 - TRBV6-5 TRBD2 14 CASSYPGLAHEQYF TGTGCCAGCAGTTACCCCGGACTAGCCCACGAGCAGTACTTC
TRBJ1-5 - TRBV27 - 13 CASSRGENQPQHF TGTGCCAGCAGTAGGGGGGAGAATCAGCCCCAGCATTTT
TRBJ2-2 - TRBV11-2 - 12 CASSLHTGELFF TGTGCCAGCAGCTTACACACCGGGGAGCTGTTTTTT
TRBJ2-1 - TRBV6-5 - 15 CASSRGTDSYNEQFF TGTGCCAGCAGTCGCGGGACAGACTCCTACAATGAGCAGTTCTTC
TRBJ1-5 - TRBV7-9 - 14 CASSLGDSNQPQHF TGTGCCAGCAGCTTAGGCGATAGCAATCAGCCCCAGCATTTT
TRBJ1-2 few TRBV28 TRBD1 14 CASLDRGFNYGYTF TGTGCCAGCCTGGACAGGGGGTTTAACTATGGCTACACCTTC
TRBJ1-1 - TRBV15 TRBD1 16 CATSREQGAGNTEAFF TGTGCCACCAGCAGAGAGCAGGGGGCCGGGAACACTGAAGCTTTCTTT
TRBJ2-5 few TRBV4-1 - 13 CASSQVHEETQYF TGCGCCAGCAGCCAAGTCCATGAAGAGACCCAGTACTTC
TRBJ2-5 few TRBV4-2 TRBD2 20 CASSQGGGRGVALNQETQYF TGTGCCAGCAGCCAAGGGGGAGGGAGAGGGGTGGCCTTGAACCAAGAGACCCAGTACTTC
TRBJ2-4 few TRBV10-2 TRBD2 14 CASMIGTSANIQYF TGCGCTAGCATGATCGGGACTAGCGCGAACATTCAGTACTTC
TRBJ1-1 - TRBV6-5 - 13 CASSYSIATEAFF TGTGCCAGCAGTTACTCCATAGCCACGGAAGCTTTCTTT
TRBJ1-6 few TRBV6-6 - 13 CASSYPHNSPLHF TGTGCCAGCAGTTACCCTCATAATTCACCCCTCCACTTT
TRBJ2-5 few TRBV5-6 TRBD1 15 CASSLMAGGAETQYF TGTGCCAGCAGCTTGATGGCAGGGGGCGCGGAGACCCAGTACTTC
TRBJ2-5 - TRBV7-9 - 14 CASSLSRRQETQYF TGTGCCAGCAGCTTAAGCCGGCGCCAAGAGACCCAGTACTTC
TRBJ2-1 - TRBV7-9 TRBD2 16 CASTEVGTSTDNEQFF TGTGCCAGCACCGAGGTTGGGACTAGCACCGACAATGAGCAGTTCTTC
TRBJ1-4 - TRBV6-6 - 13 CASNIYRNEKLFF TGTGCCAGCAATATCTATCGAAATGAAAAACTGTTTTTT
TRBJ2-5 few TRBV27 TRBD2 15 CASQAGGGFQETQYF TGTGCCAGCCAGGCGGGAGGAGGGTTCCAAGAGACCCAGTACTTC
TRBJ1-1 few TRBV28 - 13 CASSLAGNTEAFF TGTGCCAGCAGTTTAGCCGGGAACACTGAAGCTTTCTTT
TRBJ2-3 - TRBV28 - 14 CASSGVISTDTQYF TGTGCCAGCAGCGGAGTAATTAGCACAGATACGCAGTATTTT
TRBJ1-6 - TRBV4-2 TRBD1 16 CASSLQWTGANSPLHF TGTGCCAGCAGCCTTCAATGGACAGGGGCAAATTCACCCCTCCACTTT
TRBJ2-2 - TRBV5-1 - 13 CASSLDLTGELFF TGCGCCAGCAGCTTGGATTTGACCGGGGAGCTGTTTTTT
TRBJ2-1 - TRBV15 - 15 CATSRVAGPQSEQFF TGTGCCACCAGCAGAGTGGCGGGCCCACAGAGTGAGCAGTTCTTC
TRBJ2-2 - TRBV30 - 11 CAWGNTGELFF TGTGCCTGGGGGAACACCGGGGAGCTGTTTTTT
TRBJ2-7 - TRBV27 TRBD2 15 CASRLLAGVRYEQYF TGTGCCAGCAGACTCTTAGCGGGAGTTCGGTACGAGCAGTACTTC
TRBJ2-1 - TRBV7-9 TRBD2 15 CASSLLAGVSDEQFF TGTGCCAGCAGCTTACTAGCGGGAGTATCGGATGAGCAGTTCTTC
TRBJ1-1 few TRBV7-9 - 14 CASRRGAMNTEAFF TGTGCCAGCAGACGAGGGGCCATGAACACTGAAGCTTTCTTT
TRBJ2-3 few TRBV7-2 - 17 CASSPELGDHSTDTQYF TGTGCCAGCAGCCCAGAGTTAGGGGATCATAGCACAGATACGCAGTATTTT